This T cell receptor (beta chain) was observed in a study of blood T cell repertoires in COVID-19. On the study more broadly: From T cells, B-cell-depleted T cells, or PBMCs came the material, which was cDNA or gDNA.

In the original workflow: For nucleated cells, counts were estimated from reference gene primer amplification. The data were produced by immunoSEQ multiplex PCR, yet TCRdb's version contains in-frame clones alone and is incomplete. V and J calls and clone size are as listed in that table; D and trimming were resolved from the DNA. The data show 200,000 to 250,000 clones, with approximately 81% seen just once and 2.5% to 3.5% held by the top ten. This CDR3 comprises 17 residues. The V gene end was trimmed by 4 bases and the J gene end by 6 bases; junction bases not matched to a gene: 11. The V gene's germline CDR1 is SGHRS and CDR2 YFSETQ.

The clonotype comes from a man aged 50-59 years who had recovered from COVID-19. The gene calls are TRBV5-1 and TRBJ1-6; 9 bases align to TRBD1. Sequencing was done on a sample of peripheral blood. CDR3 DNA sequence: TGCGCCAGCAGCCCGGTCCCCCAGGACAGGGGTAATTCACCCCTCCACTTT. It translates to CASSPVPQDRGNSPLHF.